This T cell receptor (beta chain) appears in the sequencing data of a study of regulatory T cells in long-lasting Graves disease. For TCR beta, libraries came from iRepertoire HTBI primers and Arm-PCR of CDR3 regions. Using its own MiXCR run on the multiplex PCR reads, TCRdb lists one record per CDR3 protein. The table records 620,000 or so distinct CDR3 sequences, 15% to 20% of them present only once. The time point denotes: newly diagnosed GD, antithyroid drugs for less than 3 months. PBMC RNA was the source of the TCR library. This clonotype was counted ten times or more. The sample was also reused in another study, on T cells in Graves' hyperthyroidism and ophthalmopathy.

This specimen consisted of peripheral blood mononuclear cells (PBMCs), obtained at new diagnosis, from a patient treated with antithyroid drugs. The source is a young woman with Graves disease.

The CDR3 loop is CASSEQAGPNGYTF. DNA for the CDR3: TGTGCCAGCAGTGAACAGGCGGGGCCCAATGGCTACACCTTC. The J gene is TRBJ1-2, the V gene TRBV6-1; D possibly corresponds to TRBD1 (5 bases). Germline CDR1 reads MNHNS; CDR2 reads SASEGT. Trimming removed 2 bases from V and 6 bases from J, with 13 bases in between. The CDR3 is made up of 14 amino acids.